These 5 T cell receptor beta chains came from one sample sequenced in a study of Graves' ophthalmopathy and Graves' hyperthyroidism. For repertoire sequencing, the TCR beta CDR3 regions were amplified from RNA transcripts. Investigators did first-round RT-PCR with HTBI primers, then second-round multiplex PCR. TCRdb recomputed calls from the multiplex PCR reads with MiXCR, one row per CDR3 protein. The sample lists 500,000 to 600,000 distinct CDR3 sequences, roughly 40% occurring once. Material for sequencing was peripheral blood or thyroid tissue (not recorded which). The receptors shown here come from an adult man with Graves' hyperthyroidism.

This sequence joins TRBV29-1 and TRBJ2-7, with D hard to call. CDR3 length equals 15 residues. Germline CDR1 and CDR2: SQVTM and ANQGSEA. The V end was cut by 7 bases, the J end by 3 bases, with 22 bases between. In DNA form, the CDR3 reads TGCAGCGCCCGAAAGGGCACACCAAATGACTACGAGCAGTACTTC. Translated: CSARKGTPNDYEQYF.

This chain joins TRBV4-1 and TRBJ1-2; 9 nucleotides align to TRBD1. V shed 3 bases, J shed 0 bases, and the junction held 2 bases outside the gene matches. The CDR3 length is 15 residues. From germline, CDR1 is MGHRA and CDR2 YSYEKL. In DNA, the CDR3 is TGCGCCAGCAGCCAGAGGACAGGGGCTAACTATGGCTACACCTTC. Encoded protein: CASSQRTGANYGYTF.

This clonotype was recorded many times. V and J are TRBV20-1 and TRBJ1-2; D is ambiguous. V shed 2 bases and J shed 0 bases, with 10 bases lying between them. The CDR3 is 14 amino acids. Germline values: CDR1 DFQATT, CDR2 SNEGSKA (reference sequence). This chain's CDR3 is CSARSPSSNYGYTF. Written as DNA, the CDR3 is TGCAGTGCTAGATCCCCCAGTTCTAACTATGGCTACACCTTC.

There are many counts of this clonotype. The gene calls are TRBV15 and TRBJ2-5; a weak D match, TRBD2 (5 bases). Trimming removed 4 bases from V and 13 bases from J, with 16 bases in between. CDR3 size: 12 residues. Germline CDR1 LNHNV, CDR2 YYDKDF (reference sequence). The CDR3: CATSIFRGPAYF. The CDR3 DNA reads TGTGCCACCAGCATCTTCCGAGGGCCAGCGTACTTC.

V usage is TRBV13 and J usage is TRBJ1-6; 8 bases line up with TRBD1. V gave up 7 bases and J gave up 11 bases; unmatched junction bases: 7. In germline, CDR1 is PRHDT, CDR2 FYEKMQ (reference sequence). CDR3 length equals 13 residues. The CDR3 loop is CASKRGQGAPLHF. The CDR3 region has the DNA TGTGCCAGCAAAAGAGGACAGGGAGCACCCCTCCACTTT.